The present T cell receptor (beta chain) was sequenced within a study of T cell responses to AZD1222 COVID-19 vaccine. The length of the CDR3 is 15 residues. V was clipped by 5 bases and J by 0 bases, with 14 bases between them. Germline V gene data show CDR1 as MGHDK and CDR2 as SYGVNS. The assay was immunoSEQ multiplex PCR, and TCRdb's table has in-frame clones only and misses some. The data contain about 150,000 clones, about 87% of them seen just once; the ten biggest clones take up around 3%. The chain links TRBV25-1 to TRBJ2-7; a possible D gene is TRBD2 (5 bases). This receptor was obtained from an adult in good health. The sample in question was peripheral blood, obtained on day 0 of AZD1222 vaccination. In DNA form, the CDR3 reads TGTGCCAGCAGTCCGGGGAACCGGGGCTCCTACGAGCAGTACTTC. It encodes CASSPGNRGSYEQYF.